This T cell receptor (beta chain) was found in a study of chemoradiotherapy in HPV16-positive cancers. Study results and caveats: During treatment, candidate HPV-specific clones and E7-related motifs expanded in tumor. Only a couple of HPV16-positive patients supplied the functional HPV-specificity definition.

Points on this clone: Its cognate antigen is unknown.

This table comes from immunoSEQ multiplex PCR, and its TCRdb copy is limited to in-frame clones, with some not included. Of around 300 clones listed, roughly nine tenths were seen once; the top ten hold approximately 7.4%. Over chemoradiotherapy, repertoires were sampled more than once. CDR3 length equals 12 residues. Trimming left V 4 bases short and J 6 bases short, with 11 bases between. Germline V gene lookup returns CDR1 SGHNT and CDR2 YYREEE (reference sequence). The sequencing here drew on tumor tissue, taken from a patient who underwent chemoradiotherapy. The chain employs TRBV5-4 and TRBJ2-7; the D is unclear. This clonotype originated in a human donor with HPV-associated anogenital cancer. CDR3 protein: CASSPDSSEQYF. The CDR3 DNA reads as TGTGCCAGCAGCCCCGATAGTAGCGAGCAGTACTTC.